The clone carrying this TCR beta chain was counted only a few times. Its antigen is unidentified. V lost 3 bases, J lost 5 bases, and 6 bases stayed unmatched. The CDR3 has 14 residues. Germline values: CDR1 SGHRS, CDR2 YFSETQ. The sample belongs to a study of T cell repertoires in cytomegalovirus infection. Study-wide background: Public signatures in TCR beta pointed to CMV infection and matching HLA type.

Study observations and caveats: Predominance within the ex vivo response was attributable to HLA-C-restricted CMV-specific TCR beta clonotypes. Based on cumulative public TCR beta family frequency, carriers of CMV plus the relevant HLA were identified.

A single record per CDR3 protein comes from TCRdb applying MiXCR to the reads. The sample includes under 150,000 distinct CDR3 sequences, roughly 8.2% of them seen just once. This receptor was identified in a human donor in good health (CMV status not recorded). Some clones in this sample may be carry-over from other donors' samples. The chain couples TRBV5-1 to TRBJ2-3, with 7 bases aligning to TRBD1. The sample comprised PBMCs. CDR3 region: CASSSGTDKDTQYF. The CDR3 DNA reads TGCGCCAGCAGCTCGGGGACAGATAAAGATACGCAGTATTTT. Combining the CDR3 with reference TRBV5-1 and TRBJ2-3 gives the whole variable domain KAGVTQTPRYLIKTRGQQVTLSCSPISGHRSVSWYQQTPGQGLQFLFEYFSETQRNKGNFPGRFSGRQFSNSRSEMNVSTLELGDSALYLCASSSGTDKDTQYFGPGTRLTVL.